This T cell receptor beta chain was identified in a study of shared clonotypes between healthy human individuals. Measured with immunoSEQ multiplex PCR; TCRdb has only the in-frame clones, and not every one. Counted here are over a million clones, about 84% occurring once; the ten biggest clones make up 0.6% to 0.75%. This clone was counted once. With 8 bases removed from V and 1 base from J, the gap between germline ends came to 5 bases. Germline CDR1 and CDR2: MDHEN and SYDVKM. This CDR3 contains 11 residues. The V gene is TRBV28, the J gene TRBJ1-2; D is unclear. Material for sequencing was memory CD4+ T cells from PBMCs. Documented subset: CD45RA-negative fraction. The clonotype was recovered from a man aged 18 to 29 in good health. Some clones in this sample may be carry-over from other donors' samples. The CDR3 DNA reads as TGTGCCAGCCGATTTAACTATGGCTACACCTTC. This codes for CASRFNYGYTF.